The clone carrying this TCR beta chain has ten or more counts. This sample is drawn from a study of neurological immune-mediated disorders. Volunteers from a blood bank in Maryland, USA, constituted the healthy controls. J was trimmed by 4 bases and V by 3 bases; bases with no gene match: 5. The CDR3 covers 15 residues. The germline V gene encodes CDR1 ENHRY and CDR2 SYGVKD. TCRdb reprocessed the 5' RACE reads via MiXCR and lists one record per CDR3 protein. The data hold tens of thousands of distinct CDR3 sequences, with 9% to 12% observed a single time. Sequences were obtained from PBMCs. The rearrangement joins TRBV10-3 to TRBJ2-7, with TRBD1 identical over 11 bases. The receptor was isolated from a man in his forties in good health. In nucleotides, the CDR3 is TGTGCCATCAGTGACCCCGGGACAGGGGGATACGAGCAGTACTTC. Translated, it gives CAISDPGTGGYEQYF.